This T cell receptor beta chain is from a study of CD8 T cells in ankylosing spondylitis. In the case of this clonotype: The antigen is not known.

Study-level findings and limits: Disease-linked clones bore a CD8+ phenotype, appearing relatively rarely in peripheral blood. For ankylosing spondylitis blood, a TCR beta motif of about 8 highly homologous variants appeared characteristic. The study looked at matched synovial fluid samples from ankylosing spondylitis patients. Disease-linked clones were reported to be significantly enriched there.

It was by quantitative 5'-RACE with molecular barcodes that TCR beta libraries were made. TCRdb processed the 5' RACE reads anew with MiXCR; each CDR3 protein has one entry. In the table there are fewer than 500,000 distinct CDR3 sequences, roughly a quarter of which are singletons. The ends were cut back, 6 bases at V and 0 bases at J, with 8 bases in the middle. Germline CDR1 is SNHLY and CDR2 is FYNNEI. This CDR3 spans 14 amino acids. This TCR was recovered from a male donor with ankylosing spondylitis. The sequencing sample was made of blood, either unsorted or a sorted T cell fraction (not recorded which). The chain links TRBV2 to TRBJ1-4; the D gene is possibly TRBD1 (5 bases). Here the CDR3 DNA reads TGTGCCAGCAGAGACAGTACAACTAATGAAAAACTGTTTTTT. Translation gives CASRDSTTNEKLFF. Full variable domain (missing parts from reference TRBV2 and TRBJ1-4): EPEVTQTPSHQVTQMGQEVILRCVPISNHLYFYWYRQILGQKVEFLVSFYNNEISEKSEIFDDQFSVERPDGSNFTLKIRSTKLEDSAMYFCASRDSTTNEKLFFGSGTQLSVL.